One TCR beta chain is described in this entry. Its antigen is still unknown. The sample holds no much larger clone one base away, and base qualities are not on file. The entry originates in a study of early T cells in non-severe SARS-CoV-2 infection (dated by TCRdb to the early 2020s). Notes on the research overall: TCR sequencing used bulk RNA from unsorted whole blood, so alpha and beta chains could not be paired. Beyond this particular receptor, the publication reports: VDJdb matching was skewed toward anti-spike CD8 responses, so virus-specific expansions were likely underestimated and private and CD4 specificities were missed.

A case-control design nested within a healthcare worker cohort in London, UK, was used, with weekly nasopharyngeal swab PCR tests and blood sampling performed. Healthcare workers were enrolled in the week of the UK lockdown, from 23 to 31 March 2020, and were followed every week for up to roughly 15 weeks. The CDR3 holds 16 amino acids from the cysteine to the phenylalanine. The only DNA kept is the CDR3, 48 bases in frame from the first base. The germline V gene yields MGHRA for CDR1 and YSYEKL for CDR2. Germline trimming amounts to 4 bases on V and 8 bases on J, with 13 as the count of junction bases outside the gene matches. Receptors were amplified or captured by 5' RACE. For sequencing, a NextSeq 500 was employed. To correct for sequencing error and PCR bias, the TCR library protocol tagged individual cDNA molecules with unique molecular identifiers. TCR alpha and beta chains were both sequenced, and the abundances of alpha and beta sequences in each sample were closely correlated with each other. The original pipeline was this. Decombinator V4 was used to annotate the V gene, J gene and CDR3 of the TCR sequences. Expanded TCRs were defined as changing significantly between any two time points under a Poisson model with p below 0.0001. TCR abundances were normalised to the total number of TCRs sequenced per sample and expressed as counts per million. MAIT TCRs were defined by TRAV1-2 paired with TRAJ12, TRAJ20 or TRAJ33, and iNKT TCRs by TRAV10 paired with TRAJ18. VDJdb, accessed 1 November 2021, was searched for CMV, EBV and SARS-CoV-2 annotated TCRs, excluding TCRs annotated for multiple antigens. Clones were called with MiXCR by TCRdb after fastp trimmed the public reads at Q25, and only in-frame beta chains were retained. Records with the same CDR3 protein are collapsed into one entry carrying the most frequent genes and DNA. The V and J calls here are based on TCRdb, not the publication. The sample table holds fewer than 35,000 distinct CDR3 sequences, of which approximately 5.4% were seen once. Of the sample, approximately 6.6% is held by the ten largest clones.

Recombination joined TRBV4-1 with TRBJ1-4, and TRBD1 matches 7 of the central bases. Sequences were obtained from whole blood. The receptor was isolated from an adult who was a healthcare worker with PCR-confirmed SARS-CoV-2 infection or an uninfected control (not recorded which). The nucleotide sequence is TGCGCCAGCAGCCCGACCCCGACAGGGAAGGAAGAAAAACTGTTTTTT. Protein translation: CASSPTPTGKEEKLFF.